The clone carrying this TCR beta chain was counted between two and nine times. Its antigen remains unidentified. The sample belongs to a study of blood T cells in healthy people across ages. Study-wide findings and caveats: A strong correlation was seen between TCR beta diversity and naive T cell percentage.

For every donor, a draw yielded approximately 9.8 milliliters of peripheral blood. CDR3 length equals 15 residues. CDR1 DFQATT and CDR2 SNEGSKA come from the germline V gene (reference sequence). A second PCR of 7 to 11 cycles used a sample-barcoded 5' primer and a J-beta primer mix. A template-switch adaptor containing 12 random nucleotides labeled each cDNA molecule. TCRdb reprocessed the 5' RACE reads via MiXCR and lists one record per CDR3 protein. The repertoire consists of roughly 2 million distinct CDR3 sequences, with 49% occurring once and the leading ten covering over 2%. The sequence derives from a woman aged 40 to 49 in good health. Sequencing input: blood. The J gene is TRBJ2-1, the V gene TRBV20-1, with 8 bases identical to TRBD2. The DNA matches TRBJ2-7 better at its end, which makes the J call doubtful. This chain's CDR3 is CSAESRGGPYNEQYF. As DNA, the CDR3 is TGCAGTGCTGAGAGTCGGGGGGGCCCCTACAATGAGCAGTACTTC.